This paragraph covers one TCR beta chain sequence. A primer in the constant region served to generate TCR beta cDNA from 450 to 600 ng of total RNA. Each TCR beta library was derived from three nested multiplex PCR rounds that employed slightly modified ARM-PCR. Both of the initial two PCR rounds ran for about 11 cycles and employed TRBV1-TRBV30 forward primers alongside a C-beta reverse primer. TCRdb reprocessed the multiplex PCR reads via MiXCR and lists one record per CDR3 protein. The sample consists of roughly 45,000 distinct CDR3 sequences, about two thirds of them appearing once. The CDR3 contains 15 residues. The junction had 23 bases not matched to a gene; V was cut back by 5 bases and J by 13 bases. The germline CDR1 and CDR2 sequences are SQVTM and ANQGSEA. Co-extracting RNA and DNA was done with roughly 18-32 mg of unsorted bulk tissue as input. These data belong to a study of tumor-infiltrating lymphocytes in primary liver carcinoma.

The V and J genes are TRBV29-1 and TRBJ2-7; 7 bases match TRBD2. Sequences were obtained from liver tumor tissue from sampling region 5. Noted subset: tumor region T5, tumor centre. The TCR originated in a man aged 40-49 years with primary liver carcinoma and hepatitis B virus infection. CDR3 in DNA: TGCAGCGTTCGACTAGCAGGAGGTTCTCGCTACGGGCAATACTTC. This translates into CSVRLAGGSRYGQYF.